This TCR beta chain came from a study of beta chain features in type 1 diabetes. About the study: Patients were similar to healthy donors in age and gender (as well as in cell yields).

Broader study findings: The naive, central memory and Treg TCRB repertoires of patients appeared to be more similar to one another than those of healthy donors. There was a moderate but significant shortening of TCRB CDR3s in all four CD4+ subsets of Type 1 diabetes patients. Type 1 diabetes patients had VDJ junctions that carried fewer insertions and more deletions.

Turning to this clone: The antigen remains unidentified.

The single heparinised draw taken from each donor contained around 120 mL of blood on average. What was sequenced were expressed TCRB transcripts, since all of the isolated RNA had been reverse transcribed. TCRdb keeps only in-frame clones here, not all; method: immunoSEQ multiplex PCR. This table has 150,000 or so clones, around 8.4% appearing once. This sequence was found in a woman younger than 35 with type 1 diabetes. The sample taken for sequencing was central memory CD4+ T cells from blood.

In DNA, the CDR3 is TGTGCCAGCAGTACAAGTCAGGGGGGAGAGACCCAGTACTTC. It encodes CASSTSQGGETQYF. This chain uses TRBV2 with TRBJ2-5; D is perhaps TRBD1 (7 bases). In germline, CDR1 is SNHLY, CDR2 FYNNEI. The CDR3 is made up of 14 amino acids. The V and J ends lost 5 bases and 4 bases respectively, with 14 bases between them.